This T cell receptor (beta chain) was retrieved from a study of T cells in Graves' hyperthyroidism and ophthalmopathy. CDR1 and CDR2 from the germline V gene are GTSNPN and SVGIG (reference sequence). The CDR3 has 12 residues. The V gene lost 2 bases and the J gene lost 6 bases, with 11 bases spanning the gap. RNA transcripts were the template for amplifying TCR beta CDR3 regions. Primed by the HTBI set, a first-round RT-PCR was run on the TCR CDR3. TCRdb processed the multiplex PCR reads anew with MiXCR; each CDR3 protein has one entry. The profile covers 490,000 or so distinct CDR3 sequences, with 22% appearing a single time and around 54% taken by the ten largest.

The chain couples TRBV30 to TRBJ2-7; the D is unclear. What was sequenced was blood. The sequence was collected from a woman aged 70-85 years with Graves' ophthalmopathy. Here the CDR3 reads CAWSPSEFEQYF. As DNA, the CDR3 is TGTGCCTGGAGTCCCTCCGAGTTCGAGCAGTACTTC.